The clone carrying this TCR beta chain was seen at least ten times. This record belongs to a study of T cells in Graves' hyperthyroidism and ophthalmopathy. Across 18 months, stable Graves' hyperthyroidism was marked by no progression to ophthalmopathy. This CDR3 region has 17 residues. Germline V gene lookup returns CDR1 SGHRS and CDR2 YFSETQ. The V and J ends lost 2 bases and 0 bases, in that order; junction bases with no gene match: 7. Regions amplified from RNA transcripts were the TCR beta CDR3 regions. HTBI primers were used for first-round RT-PCR of the TCR CDR3. MiXCR, applied by TCRdb to the multiplex PCR reads, yields one record per CDR3 protein. The data hold 25,000 to 30,000 distinct CDR3 sequences, with around 40% observed a single time.

The sequenced sample was blood. The V call is TRBV5-1, the J call TRBJ1-4, with 7 nucleotides matching TRBD1. The sequence derives from a woman aged 30 to 39 with Graves' hyperthyroidism. The CDR3 nucleotides are TGCGCCAGCAGCTTCCAGGGGGTAGGGGCAACTAATGAAAAACTGTTTTTT. Protein sequence: CASSFQGVGATNEKLFF.